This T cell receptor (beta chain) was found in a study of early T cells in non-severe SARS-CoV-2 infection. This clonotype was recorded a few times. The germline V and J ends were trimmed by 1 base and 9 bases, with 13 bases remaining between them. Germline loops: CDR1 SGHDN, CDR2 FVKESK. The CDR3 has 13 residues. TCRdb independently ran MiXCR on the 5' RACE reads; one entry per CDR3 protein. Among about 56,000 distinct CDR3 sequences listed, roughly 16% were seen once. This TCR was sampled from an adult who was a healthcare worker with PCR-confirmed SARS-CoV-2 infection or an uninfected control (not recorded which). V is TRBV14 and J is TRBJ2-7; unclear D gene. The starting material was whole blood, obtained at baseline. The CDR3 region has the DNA TGTGCCAGCAGCCAAGTGACTGAATCAAGGCAGTACTTC. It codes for CASSQVTESRQYF.